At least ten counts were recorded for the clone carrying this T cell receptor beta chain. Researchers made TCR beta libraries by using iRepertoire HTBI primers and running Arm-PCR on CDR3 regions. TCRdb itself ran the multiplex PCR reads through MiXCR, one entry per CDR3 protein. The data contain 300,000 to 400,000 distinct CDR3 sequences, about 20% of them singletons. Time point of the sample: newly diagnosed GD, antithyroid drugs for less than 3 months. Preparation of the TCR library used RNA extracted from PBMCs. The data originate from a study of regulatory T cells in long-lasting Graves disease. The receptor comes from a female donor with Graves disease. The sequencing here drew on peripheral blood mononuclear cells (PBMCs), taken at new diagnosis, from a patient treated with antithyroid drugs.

CDR3 sequence reads: CASSRQGRGSPLHF. The DNA for the CDR3 is TGTGCCAGCAGTCGACAGGGGAGGGGTTCACCCCTCCACTTT. The chain combines TRBV27 with TRBJ1-6; 8 positions agree with TRBD1. J lost 9 bases, V lost 5 bases, and 6 bases had no gene match. Germline V gene lookup returns CDR1 MNHEY and CDR2 SMNVEV (reference sequence). The CDR3 covers 14 residues.